What follows are 9 T cell receptor beta chains derived from one specimen sequenced in a study of T cells after posttransplantation cyclophosphamide. Clones were sequenced by immunoSEQ multiplex PCR, and TCRdb holds only the in-frame ones, with some missing. In the table there are around 4,800 clones, about 72% of which are singletons. A marrow graft followed busulfan-fludarabine conditioning, with cyclophosphamide on days +3 and +4. Sequenced material: PBMCs, taken 362 days after allogeneic stem cell transplant with posttransplant cyclophosphamide. The receptors here all came from a male patient over 55 who received an allogeneic stem cell transplant from an unrelated donor, was CMV-positive, and had acute GVHD only. Some T cells may possibly be graft donor cells.

This chain connects TRBV5-1 to TRBJ2-3; 12 bases are a match to TRBD2. Germline V gene lookup returns CDR1 SGHRS and CDR2 YFSETQ. After removal of 0 bases from V and 4 bases from J, the junction contained 6 bases not matched to a gene. The CDR3 length is 17 residues. CDR3 amino acids: CASSLVPSGGGADTQYF. The DNA of the CDR3 is TGCGCCAGCAGCTTGGTCCCTAGCGGGGGGGGAGCAGATACGCAGTATTTT.

The chain uses TRBV7-9 and TRBJ2-3; 10 bases map to TRBD2. The CDR3 is 14 amino acids. CDR1 is SEHNR, CDR2 FQNEAQ, per germline (reference sequence). The V segment lost 5 bases and the J segment 6 bases; nucleotides outside the gene matches: 5. CDR3 in DNA: TGTGCCAGCAGCAGTAGCGGGGGGCCGGATACGCAGTATTTT. Its protein is CASSSSGGPDTQYF.

This clone was observed once. J is TRBJ2-3 and V is TRBV5-1; tentatively, D is TRBD2 (7 bases). The CDR3 spans 14 residues. The germline V gene has CDR1 SGHRS and CDR2 YFSETQ. Trimming cost V 5 bases and J 2 bases, with 12 bases left between them. In nucleotides, the CDR3 is TGCGCCAGCAGGGGCGGGGGCCACACAGATACGCAGTATTTT. Its protein product is CASRGGGHTDTQYF.

The V and J genes are TRBV20-1 and TRBJ2-7; TRBD2 aligns across 7 bases. J gave up 4 bases and V 6 bases, and 3 bases lay outside the gene matches. Per the germline V gene, CDR1 is DFQATT and CDR2 is SNEGSKA (reference sequence). This CDR3 has 11 amino acids. The CDR3 loop reads CSAPRGYEQYF. In DNA form, the CDR3 reads TGCAGTGCGCCGCGGGGGTACGAGCAGTACTTC.

This clone came up a few times. V usage is TRBV2 and J usage is TRBJ2-2; a weak D match, TRBD2 (5 bases). Germline values: CDR1 SNHLY, CDR2 FYNNEI. The CDR3 runs 14 residues. The V gene lost 7 bases and the J gene lost 5 bases, with 14 bases spanning the gap. The CDR3 spells CASTEDSRTGELFF. The DNA for the CDR3 is TGTGCCAGCACAGAGGACTCCCGTACCGGGGAGCTGTTTTTT.

V and J are TRBV28 and TRBJ2-7; 9 bases match TRBD1. J was trimmed by 5 bases and V by 8 bases; bases with no gene match: 7. The CDR3 runs to 13 residues. Germline CDR1 MDHEN, CDR2 SYDVKM. CDR3 sequence reads: CASSRDRDNEQYF. In DNA, the CDR3 is TGTGCCAGCTCCCGGGACAGGGACAACGAGCAGTACTTC.

The chain has TRBV4-3 and TRBJ2-7; 7 bases agree with TRBD2. Germline CDR1 and CDR2: LGHNA and YSLEER. The CDR3 covers 16 residues. After removal of 3 bases from V and 6 bases from J, the junction contained 14 bases not matched to a gene. The CDR3 loop is CASSQDMSGVPGEQYF. The CDR3 region has the DNA TGCGCCAGCAGCCAGGATATGAGCGGGGTCCCAGGCGAGCAGTACTTC.

This clone has a handful of counts. The chain is built from TRBV12-5 and TRBJ2-7; 7 positions agree with TRBD1. V lost 11 bases, J lost 9 bases, and 13 bases stayed unmatched. This CDR3 contains 12 residues. The germline V gene encodes CDR1 LGHNT and CDR2 FRNRAP. CDR3 in amino acids: CAGGRTGDGQYF. CDR3 bases: TGTGCTGGGGGCCGTACAGGGGACGGGCAGTACTTC.

The chain combines TRBV6-6 with TRBJ2-7, with D possibly TRBD1 on 7 matching bases. Looked up from germline, CDR1 is MNHNY and CDR2 is SVGAGI (reference sequence). The V gene lost 4 bases and the J gene lost 2 bases, with 15 bases spanning the gap. This CDR3 has 15 residues. The CDR3, as DNA: TGTGCCAGCAGTTCCTCGGACAGGAGGGCCTACGAGCAGTACTTC. Encoded protein: CASSSSDRRAYEQYF.